Presented here are 14 T cell receptor beta chains from one specimen sequenced in a study of graft-versus-host responses after intestinal transplantation. For these receptors, no antigen is known. Libraries were prepared by immunoSEQ multiplex PCR; TCRdb keeps only in-frame clonotypes and omits some of them. The table shows approximately 85,000 clones, with roughly 91% occurring only once. The sequencing used unstimulated CD8+ T cells sorted from spleen or lymph node cells, collected before transplant. These receptors came from a human donor who was the organ donor for an intestinal transplant.

V and J are TRBV27 and TRBJ2-5, with 8 bases identical to TRBD2. The end of the DNA aligns better with TRBJ2-7, so the J call may be wrong. This CDR3 is 14 amino acids long. The germline V gene encodes CDR1 MNHEY and CDR2 SMNVEV (reference sequence). The CDR3 region is CASSFTSGSYEQYF. The CDR3 DNA sequence: TGTGCCAGCAGTTTTACTAGCGGTTCCTACGAGCAGTACTTC.

This rearrangement joins TRBV5-6 to TRBJ2-7, with 11 positions matching TRBD2. Trimming at V came to 3 bases and at J to 2 bases, leaving 4 bases not matched to a gene. The CDR3 loop spans 15 amino acids. The germline V gene has CDR1 SGHDT and CDR2 YYEEEE. Written as DNA, the CDR3 is TGTGCCAGCAGCTGGAGGACTAGCGGGCCCTACGAGCAGTACTTC. Its protein is CASSWRTSGPYEQYF.

This rearrangement joins TRBV5-1 to TRBJ2-1; D ambiguous. The CDR3 runs 12 residues. The germline V gene has CDR1 SGHRS and CDR2 YFSETQ. V shed 1 base and J shed 8 bases, with 7 bases lying between them. CDR3 region: CASSLFFYEQFF. CDR3 DNA sequence: TGCGCCAGCAGCTTGTTTTTCTATGAGCAGTTCTTC.

Here the CDR3 DNA reads TGTGCCAGCAGCGATATCCGGGACAATGAGCAGTTCTTC. Its translation is CASSDIRDNEQFF. The chain links TRBV27 to TRBJ2-1; D is uncertain. CDR1 and CDR2 (germline): MNHEY, SMNVEV (reference sequence). The CDR3 length is 13 residues. With 6 bases removed from V and 5 bases from J, the gap between germline ends came to 11 bases.

This rearrangement joins TRBV27 to TRBJ2-2; TRBD1 aligns across 8 bases. The CDR3 is made up of 15 amino acids. Germline V CDR1 and CDR2: MNHEY, SMNVEV (reference sequence). V shed 8 bases and J 6 bases; nucleotides not matched to a gene: 11. CDR3 in amino acids: CASGLGQAIPGELFF. As DNA, the CDR3 is TGTGCCAGCGGTCTGGGACAGGCGATTCCCGGGGAGCTGTTTTTT.

The CDR3 region has the DNA TGTGCCAGCAGTCGGGACTCGCTGCGTGCTGAAGCTTTCTTT. As protein: CASSRDSLRAEAFF. J is TRBJ1-1 and V is TRBV2; the D gene is possibly TRBD1 (5 bases). V lost 5 bases and J 6 bases, leaving 16 bases between the germline ends. The germline gives CDR1 SNHLY, CDR2 FYNNEI. The CDR3 covers 14 residues. Full variable domain (rest looked up from reference TRBV2 and TRBJ1-1): EPEVTQTPSHQVTQMGQEVILRCVPISNHLYFYWYRQILGQKVEFLVSFYNNEISEKSEIFDDQFSVERPDGSNFTLKIRSTKLEDSAMYFCASSRDSLRAEAFFGQGTRLTVV.

Details on this clone: One junction end does not reproduce the germline sequence, and a read error may be involved. The chain has TRBV11-2 and TRBJ2-7, with TRBD2 matching over 7 bases. CDR3 length: 15 residues. In germline, CDR1 is SGHAT, CDR2 FQNNGV. CDR3 loop: CASSPGGKGPYAQYF. CDR3 nucleotide sequence: TGTGCCAGCAGTCCCGGGGGGAAGGGACCCTACGCGCAGTACTTC. The whole variable domain, remainder taken from reference TRBV11-2 and TRBJ2-7, is EAGVAQSPRYKIIEKRQSVAFWCNPISGHATLYWYQQILGQGPKLLIQFQNNGVVDDSQLPKDRFSAERLKGVDSTLKIQPAKLEDSAVYLCASSPGGKGPYAQYFGPGTRLTVT.

This sequence joins TRBV19 and TRBJ2-1; D possibly corresponds to TRBD2 (6 bases). Per germline, CDR1 LNHDA and CDR2 SQIVND (reference sequence). The germline V and J ends were trimmed by 3 bases and 10 bases, with 16 bases remaining between them. The CDR3 length is 14 residues. For the CDR3, the DNA is TGTGCCAGTAGTATCCCCGGAGGAGGGAGGGAGCAGTTCTTC. Its protein product is CASSIPGGGREQFF.

The sample holds one count of this clone. The chain has TRBV5-6 and TRBJ1-1; 10 bases agree with TRBD1. This CDR3 spans 16 amino acids. From germline, CDR1 is SGHDT and CDR2 YYEEEE. The V and J ends lost 1 base and 5 bases, in that order; junction bases with no gene match: 8. The CDR3 DNA is TGTGCCAGCAGCTTGCCGGGACAGGGGCTGTGGACTGAAGCTTTCTTT. This sequence encodes CASSLPGQGLWTEAFF.

The J gene is TRBJ2-7, the V gene TRBV4-1; D is unresolved. CDR1 and CDR2 (germline): MGHRA, YSYEKL. The CDR3 sequence is 15 residues long. The ends were cut back, 0 bases at V and 5 bases at J, with 14 bases in the middle. The CDR3 DNA sequence: TGCGCCAGCAGCCAAGATTTGGCAGGAAGTAACGAGCAGTACTTC. Its protein product is CASSQDLAGSNEQYF.

V is TRBV9 and J is TRBJ1-2; 8 bases agree with TRBD1. The CDR3 contains 13 residues. The germline CDR1 and CDR2 sequences are SGDLS and YYNGEE. V was clipped by 7 bases and J by 4 bases; unmatched bases: 6. The DNA for the CDR3 is TGTGCCAGCCACGGACAGGGCGGCTATGGCTACACCTTC. Residues: CASHGQGGYGYTF.

This clone was detected only once. The chain recombines TRBV7-8 with TRBJ2-3; 13 positions match TRBD2. The V gene end was trimmed by 5 bases and the J gene end by 6 bases; junction bases not matched to a gene: 11. CDR3 length: 17 amino acids. Germline V gene data show CDR1 as SGHVS and CDR2 as FQNEAQ. The CDR3 loop is CASSPVQLAGGVDTQYF. CDR3 bases: TGTGCCAGCAGCCCGGTACAACTAGCGGGGGGGGTTGATACGCAGTATTTT.

The genes are TRBV27 and TRBJ2-7, with 7 nucleotides matching TRBD1. V dropped 4 bases and J dropped 1; count of bases not matched to a gene: 10. Germline-derived CDR1 and CDR2 are MNHEY and SMNVEV (reference sequence). The length of the CDR3 is 16 residues. CDR3 DNA sequence: TGTGCCAGCAGTTACCGAAGACAGGGTTGGTCCTACGAGCAGTACTTC. This encodes CASSYRRQGWSYEQYF.

The J gene is TRBJ2-1, the V gene TRBV6-1; 10 bases are a match to TRBD1. The CDR3 is made up of 15 amino acids. The germline gives CDR1 MNHNS, CDR2 SASEGT. With V trimmed by 5 bases and J by 8 bases, 9 bases remained unmatched. CDR3 residues: CASSLRTGGIYEQFF. CDR3 DNA: TGTGCCAGCAGTCTCCGGACAGGGGGTATCTATGAGCAGTTCTTC.